This section outlines one TCR beta chain sequence together with its context. Its binding antigen is unknown. No base-level quality is on record; no much larger clone is a single base apart. This record comes from a study of control samples from healthy donors and cancer patients (TCRdb year 2020). Preparation of the library involved the immunoSEQ multiplex PCR assay. Imported from immuneACCESS, the table was reduced by TCRdb to in-frame sequences with V and J called. These copies leave out some clones; in studies compared against another copy, an unresolved V gene accounts for under half, and the cause of the remainder is not known. This sample lists over 150,000 clones; about 94% were detected once. The ten largest clones add up to about 5.2% of the sample. Sequencing used blood. This clonotype was obtained from a man aged 35 to 55 in good health.

Here is the DNA: TGTGCCAGCAGTGAACACGGTAGCTCTGGAAACACCATATATTTT. Translated, this gives CASSEHGSSGNTIYF. The V and J genes are TRBV2 and TRBJ1-3; a confident D gene designation cannot be given. The junction shows trimming of 2 bases on V and 0 bases on J, plus 8 bases between the germline ends. The germline V gene gives CDR1 as SNHLY and CDR2 as FYNNEI. There are 15 amino acids in the CDR3, from cysteine to phenylalanine inclusive. Of the read, only the CDR3 DNA is kept; its 45 bases are in frame from base 1. Here the CDR3 is joined to the reference TRBV2 and TRBJ1-3 genes, and the full variable domain is: EPEVTQTPSHQVTQMGQEVILRCVPISNHLYFYWYRQILGQKVEFLVSFYNNEISEKSEIFDDQFSVERPDGSNFTLKIRSTKLEDSAMYFCASSEHGSSGNTIYFGEGSWLTVV.